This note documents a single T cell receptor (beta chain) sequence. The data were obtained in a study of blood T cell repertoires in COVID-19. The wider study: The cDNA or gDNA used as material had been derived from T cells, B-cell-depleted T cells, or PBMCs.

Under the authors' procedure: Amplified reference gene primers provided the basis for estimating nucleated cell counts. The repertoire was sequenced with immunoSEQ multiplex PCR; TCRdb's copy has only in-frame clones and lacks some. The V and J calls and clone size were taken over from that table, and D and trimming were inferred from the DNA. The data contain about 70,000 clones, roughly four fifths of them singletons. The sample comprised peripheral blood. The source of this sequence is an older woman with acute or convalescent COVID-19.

CDR3 nucleotides: TGTGCCAGCAAGGATGAACAGGATTTCTATGGCTACACCTTC. This codes for CASKDEQDFYGYTF. V is TRBV27 and J is TRBJ1-2; D is perhaps TRBD1 (5 bases). Germline CDR1 MNHEY, CDR2 SMNVEV (reference sequence). The CDR3 extends over 14 amino acids. Trimming took off 7 bases at V and 4 bases at J, with 16 bases between the two ends.